A single T cell receptor beta chain is shown here with its context. What it binds is unknown. Method: immunoSEQ multiplex PCR; TCRdb's copy keeps in-frame clones and lacks some. The table records about 140,000 clones, roughly 92% of them present only once. The CDR3 runs to 16 residues. Germline V gene sequence: CDR1 LNHDA, CDR2 SQIVND (reference sequence). The V gene end was trimmed by 3 bases and the J gene end by 0 bases; junction bases not matched to a gene: 5. This entry comes from a study of T cell responses to AZD1222 COVID-19 vaccine. Study results and limitations: Recipients of AZD1222 seropositive at baseline numbered only 5 or 6. When two AZD1222 doses had been given, Spike-specific TCR breadth and depth rose. White British donors predominated, females outnumbered males, and clonal diversity was possibly underestimated. Every sample of the repertoires postdated the peak T cell response.

Sequenced here: peripheral blood, sampled 28 days after the second AZD1222 dose. This TCR was recovered from an adult who received the AZD1222 COVID-19 vaccine. This chain connects TRBV19 to TRBJ2-3; 8 bases fit TRBD2. Written as DNA, the CDR3 is TGTGCCAGTAGTATTAGGCGGGAGGCTAGCACAGATACGCAGTATTTT. Translating it yields CASSIRREASTDTQYF.